This T cell receptor (beta chain) was recorded in a study of T cells in Graves' hyperthyroidism and ophthalmopathy. Study as a whole: The initial diagnosis was the point when peripheral blood was collected, ahead of any treatment.

Newly diagnosed hyperthyroidism, duration under 2 months, in patients aged 18 to 65. Diagnoses were established using clinical symptoms, serum thyroxine and TRAb, thyroid ultrasound and orbital computed tomography. Germline-derived CDR1 and CDR2 are SGHTA and FQGNSA. The CDR3 spans 16 residues. The V gene end was trimmed by 5 bases and the J gene end by 2 bases; junction bases not matched to a gene: 11. Template material for amplifying TCR beta CDR3 regions consisted of RNA transcripts. TCR CDR3 regions were first amplified by RT-PCR with HTBI primers. TCRdb analysed the multiplex PCR reads with MiXCR anew, one entry per CDR3 protein. Of 460,000 or so distinct CDR3 sequences in the sample, approximately 15% were seen once. Broader study findings: Most expanded thyroid clonotypes above 0.001 also appeared in blood.

In its sample, this clonotype was seen a few times. Its antigen is unidentified. The J gene is TRBJ2-7, the V gene TRBV7-2; 8 bases fit TRBD2. This TCR derives from a woman under 30 with Graves' hyperthyroidism. Material: blood. The CDR3 reads CASSHFRLAPPYEQYF. DNA for the CDR3: TGTGCCAGCAGCCACTTTCGACTAGCGCCTCCCTACGAGCAGTACTTC.